A single sample gave rise to the 5 T cell receptor beta chains below, sequenced in a study of blood T cell repertoires in COVID-19. The data were produced by immunoSEQ multiplex PCR, yet TCRdb's version contains in-frame clones alone and is incomplete. Of around 200,000 clones in the sample, nearly 90% are singletons; the top ten hold 0.5% to 0.75%. Sequencing was carried out using peripheral blood. Every receptor here comes from a middle-aged man with acute or convalescent COVID-19.

The genes are TRBV10-3 and TRBJ2-1; a possible D gene is TRBD2 (5 bases). This CDR3 is built from 13 residues. The V end was cut by 0 bases, the J end by 8 bases, with 8 bases between. Germline assignment: CDR1 ENHRY and CDR2 SYGVKD. CDR3 DNA: TGTGCCATCAGTGAGTCGCACGGGGATGAGCAGTTCTTC. Translation: CAISESHGDEQFF.

V is TRBV4-2 and J is TRBJ2-2; 7 bases line up with TRBD1. In germline, CDR1 is LGHNA, CDR2 YNFKEQ. V lost 1 base to trimming and J lost 7 bases; unmatched junction nucleotides: 6. The CDR3 has 15 amino acids. In nucleotides, the CDR3 is TGTGCCAGCAGCCAAGGACAGGGAACGAGCGGGGAGCTGTTTTTT. This codes for CASSQGQGTSGELFF.

This clone was seen just once. The V gene is TRBV10-3, the J gene TRBJ2-1; D remains unclear. With 3 bases removed from V and 5 bases from J, the gap between germline ends came to 8 bases. The germline V gene has CDR1 ENHRY and CDR2 SYGVKD. The CDR3 extends over 13 amino acids. CDR3 DNA: TGTGCCATCAGTGAAGTCGGTAACAATGAGCAGTTCTTC. Amino acids: CAISEVGNNEQFF.

This sequence joins TRBV4-1 and TRBJ2-1; TRBD2 matches 15 bases. This CDR3 is 19 amino acids long. Trimming removed 4 bases from V and 0 bases from J; junction bases left unmatched: 7. The germline V gene has CDR1 MGHRA and CDR2 YSYEKL. The CDR3 loop is CASSPPGLAGGLSYNEQFF. CDR3 nucleotide sequence: TGCGCCAGCAGCCCCCCGGGACTAGCGGGAGGACTCTCCTACAATGAGCAGTTCTTC.

The CDR3 protein is CASSPRGAGGPDTQYF. As DNA, the CDR3 is TGTGCCAGCAGCCCAAGGGGCGCGGGGGGTCCAGATACGCAGTATTTT. The rearrangement uses TRBV11-2 and TRBJ2-3; 8 positions agree with TRBD2. The length of the CDR3 is 16 residues. Germline lookup yields CDR1 SGHAT and CDR2 FQNNGV. J gave up 4 bases and V 5 bases, and 11 bases lay outside the gene matches.